Below are 20 T cell receptor beta chains sequenced from a single sample in a study of breast tumors, draining lymph nodes, adjacent tissues. TCRdb passed the multiplex PCR reads through MiXCR, listing each CDR3 protein once. Here the sample spans 60,000 to 75,000 distinct CDR3 sequences, around three fifths being singletons. The sequencing input was breast tumor tissue. These receptor sequences come from a female donor with breast cancer. Some clones in this sample may be carry-over from other donors' samples.

The genes are TRBV20-1 and TRBJ1-2; possibly TRBD1 for D (6 bases). Trimming shortened V by 5 bases and J by 6 bases, and 28 bases separated the two germline ends. The CDR3 is made up of 17 amino acids. The germline CDR1 and CDR2 sequences are DFQATT and SNEGSKA (reference sequence). The CDR3 spells CSADPTGYSGQTNGYTF. CDR3 DNA sequence: TGCAGTGCTGATCCTACAGGGTATTCGGGACAAACTAATGGCTACACCTTC.

The chain links TRBV2 to TRBJ1-6; no clear D gene. The CDR3 sequence is 14 residues long. Trimming stripped 3 bases from V and 8 bases from J, with 11 bases between. Germline loops: CDR1 SNHLY, CDR2 FYNNEI. The CDR3 bases are TGTGCCAGCAGTGATCGGGGAGGGTATTCACCCCTCCACTTT. Its protein is CASSDRGGYSPLHF. The complete variable domain, with remaining parts taken from reference TRBV2 and TRBJ1-6, reads EPEVTQTPSHQVTQMGQEVILRCVPISNHLYFYWYRQILGQKVEFLVSFYNNEISEKSEIFDDQFSVERPDGSNFTLKIRSTKLEDSAMYFCASSDRGGYSPLHFGNGTRLTVT.

This clonotype was found many times. The chain uses TRBV20-1 and TRBJ1-3; no clear D gene. The germline gives CDR1 DFQATT, CDR2 SNEGSKA (reference sequence). Trimming removed 0 bases at V and 7 bases at J, with 13 bases between. The CDR3 is made up of 14 amino acids. CDR3 sequence: CSARDATGGNTIYF. Here the CDR3 DNA reads TGCAGTGCTAGAGATGCGACCGGTGGGAACACCATATATTTT.

This clonotype was detected only a few times. This CDR3 is CASSPPGQGRHEQFF. The DNA for the CDR3 is TGTGCCAGCAGTCCGCCGGGACAGGGGCGCCATGAGCAGTTCTTC. The chain couples TRBV28 to TRBJ2-1; 10 positions match TRBD1. Losses at the gene ends were 5 bases for V and 8 bases for J; bases not matched to a gene: 9. CDR1 is MDHEN and CDR2 is SYDVKM in the germline V gene. CDR3 length: 15 amino acids.

The sample holds many counts of this clonotype. The J gene is TRBJ2-2, the V gene TRBV20-1; tentative D call: TRBD2 (6 bases). CDR3 length: 16 amino acids. V was cut by 4 bases and J by 3 bases, with 18 bases left in between. Germline values: CDR1 DFQATT, CDR2 SNEGSKA (reference sequence). The CDR3 sequence: CSATRRFGGDTGELFF. The CDR3 nucleotides are TGCAGTGCTACGCGCCGGTTCGGGGGAGACACCGGGGAGCTGTTTTTT.

Concerning this clonotype: At one end the junction does not follow the germline gene, possibly because of a read error. The chain recombines TRBV7-7 with TRBJ2-5; TRBD2 matches 7 bases. The CDR3 extends over 14 amino acids. Germline V gives CDR1 SSHAT, CDR2 FNYEAQ (reference sequence). CDR3 in amino acids: CASSLSGTTETQHF. CDR3 in DNA: TGTGCTAGCAGCTTATCCGGGACTACGGAGACCCAGCACTTC.

This clonotype is medium-sized by share. The gene calls are TRBV6-6 and TRBJ2-1; D gene uncertain. The V end was cut by 6 bases, the J end by 9 bases, with 12 bases between. The CDR3 sequence is 12 residues long. Germline loops: CDR1 MNHNY, CDR2 SVGAGI (reference sequence). The CDR3 DNA sequence: TGTGCCAGCAGCGACCACCTACCTGAGCAGTTCTTC. As protein: CASSDHLPEQFF.

This clonotype was counted ten times or more. The CDR3 spells CASSLGIGGTGNTIYF. The CDR3 coding sequence is TGTGCCAGCAGCTTAGGGATAGGGGGTACTGGAAACACCATATATTTT. The chain carries TRBV7-2 and TRBJ1-3; tentatively, D is TRBD1 (6 bases). Germline loops: CDR1 SGHTA, CDR2 FQGNSA. The CDR3 consists of 16 residues. The V gene lost 1 base and the J gene lost 2 bases, with 12 bases spanning the gap. The full variable domain, its missing parts supplied by reference TRBV7-2 and TRBJ1-3, is GAGVSQSPSNKVTEKGKDVELRCDPISGHTALYWYRQSLGQGLEFLIYFQGNSAPDKSGLPSDRFSAERTGGSVSTLTIQRTQQEDSAVYLCASSLGIGGTGNTIYFGEGSWLTVV.

This sequence joins TRBV20-1 and TRBJ2-7, with D maybe TRBD2 (5 bases). This CDR3 has 13 amino acids. Germline assignment: CDR1 DFQATT and CDR2 SNEGSKA (reference sequence). The ends were cut back, 2 bases at V and 2 bases at J, with 10 bases in the middle. The CDR3 DNA reads TGCAGTGCTAGACCCAGCGGTACCTACGAGCAGTACTTC. Encoded protein: CSARPSGTYEQYF.

At least ten counts were recorded for this clonotype. This may come from a read error, since a much larger clone is one base off. The rearrangement joins TRBV12-3 or TRBV12-4 to TRBJ2-7; TRBD2 aligns across 7 bases. This CDR3 comprises 15 residues. V lost 3 bases and J lost 0; bases outside the gene matches: 5. As DNA, the CDR3 is TGTGCCAGCAGTTTCGGACGGGGGGACTCCTACGAGCAGTACTTC. It specifies CASSFGRGDSYEQYF.

This clonotype was recorded many times. Here the CDR3 DNA reads TGTGCCAGCAGCCTAGCGGGACTAGCGAACTACAATGAGCAGTTCTTC. Its protein product is CASSLAGLANYNEQFF. The chain uses TRBV7-3 and TRBJ2-1; TRBD2 matches 10 bases. The V gene end was trimmed by 5 bases and the J gene end by 3 bases; junction bases not matched to a gene: 7. This CDR3 has 16 amino acids. The germline V gene has CDR1 SGHTA and CDR2 FQGTGA.

About this clonotype itself: A junction end diverges from the germline sequence, so it may reflect a read error. The chain is built from TRBV2 and TRBJ2-7; TRBD1 or TRBD2 may be the D gene (6 bases each). This CDR3 spans 13 amino acids. Germline V gene data show CDR1 as SNHLY and CDR2 as FYNNEI. Written as DNA, the CDR3 is TGTGCCAGCCGGCGGGACAAGTCCTATGAGCAGTACTTC. Its protein is CASRRDKSYEQYF.

The genes are TRBV9 and TRBJ2-3; either TRBD1 or TRBD2 may fit D (6 bases each). The ends were cut back, 3 bases at V and 5 bases at J, with 10 bases in the middle. The CDR3 extends over 13 amino acids. Germline-derived CDR1 and CDR2 are SGDLS and YYNGEE. The CDR3 DNA follows: TGTGCCAGCAGCGAGGAGGGGGGAGATACGCAGTATTTT. This translates into CASSEEGGDTQYF. Full variable domain (missing parts from reference TRBV9 and TRBJ2-3): DSGVTQTPKHLITATGQRVTLRCSPRSGDLSVYWYQQSLDQGLQFLIQYYNGEERAKGNILERFSAQQFPDLHSELNLSSLELGDSALYFCASSEEGGDTQYFGPGTRLTVL.

A remark on this clonotype: The conserved phenylalanine or tryptophan is not found at the CDR3 terminus, so this likely reflects a read error. V is TRBV20-1 and J is TRBJ1-4; D might be TRBD1 (5 bases). There are 13 residues in the CDR3. Germline CDR1 and CDR2: DFQATT and SNEGSKA (reference sequence). The CDR3 coding sequence is TGCAGTGCTAGACTGTGGGGCGGTGAAAGACTGTTTTCT. This encodes CSARLWGGERLFS.

This chain links TRBV20-1 with TRBJ2-7; 7 positions agree with TRBD2. Per the germline V gene, CDR1 is DFQATT and CDR2 is SNEGSKA (reference sequence). V was pared by 2 bases and J by 2 bases, with 6 bases of the junction left unmatched. This CDR3 comprises 14 residues. This CDR3 reads CSARLVAGPYEQYF. CDR3 sequence (DNA): TGCAGTGCTAGATTGGTAGCGGGCCCCTACGAGCAGTACTTC.

Ten or more counts support this clonotype. V gene TRBV7-2 combines with J gene TRBJ2-1; 11 nucleotides match TRBD2. This CDR3 region has 18 residues. The germline gives CDR1 SGHTA, CDR2 FQGNSA. Trimming cost V 1 base and J 4 bases; bases outside gene matches: 9. The CDR3 nucleotides read TGTGCCAGCAGCTTAGGGTCCCTAGCGGGAGGTACGTACAATGAGCAGTTCTTC. This encodes CASSLGSLAGGTYNEQFF.

The CDR3 DNA sequence: TGTGCCAGCAGTGTATCGACCGAAGGCTACGAGCAGTACTTC. This encodes CASSVSTEGYEQYF. The chain combines TRBV2 with TRBJ2-7; no clear D. The CDR3 contains 14 residues. V dropped 4 bases and J dropped 3 bases, with 13 bases sitting between them. The germline gives CDR1 SNHLY, CDR2 FYNNEI.

This clonotype occurred a few times. V is TRBV5-1 and J is TRBJ1-1; D may be TRBD1 (5 bases). The length of the CDR3 is 15 residues. CDR1 is SGHRS, CDR2 YFSETQ, per germline. Deletions cut 2 bases from V and 1 base from J, with 12 bases between. The CDR3 loop is CASSLLVGGNTEAFF. The CDR3 region has the DNA TGCGCCAGCAGCTTACTCGTGGGGGGGAACACTGAAGCTTTCTTT. Full variable domain (outside the CDR3, taken from reference TRBV5-1 and TRBJ1-1): KAGVTQTPRYLIKTRGQQVTLSCSPISGHRSVSWYQQTPGQGLQFLFEYFSETQRNKGNFPGRFSGRQFSNSRSEMNVSTLELGDSALYLCASSLLVGGNTEAFFGQGTRLTVV.

This rearrangement joins TRBV19 to TRBJ2-3, with 8 bases fitting TRBD1. The trim removed 7 bases at V and 2 bases at J, leaving 8 bases unmatched. There are 15 residues in the CDR3. Germline-derived CDR1 and CDR2 are LNHDA and SQIVND (reference sequence). CDR3 DNA: TGTGCCAGTACCAACAGGGGGGCCCTCACAGATACGCAGTATTTT. This translates into CASTNRGALTDTQYF.

At least ten counts were recorded for this clonotype. A much larger clone is a single base away; this may be a read error. This rearrangement joins TRBV11-2 to TRBJ2-7; 8 positions agree with TRBD1. V shed 3 bases and J 3 bases; nucleotides not matched to a gene: 19. CDR3 size: 19 residues. CDR1 is SGHAT, CDR2 FQNNGV, per germline. For the CDR3, the DNA is TGTGCCAGCAGCTTCCGCCAGACCCCCGCCCGGACAGGGATCTACGAGCAGTACTTC. It translates to CASSFRQTPARTGIYEQYF. The full variable domain, with the rest looked up from reference TRBV11-2 and TRBJ2-7, is EAGVAQSPRYKIIEKRQSVAFWCNPISGHATLYWYQQILGQGPKLLIQFQNNGVVDDSQLPKDRFSAERLKGVDSTLKIQPAKLEDSAVYLCASSFRQTPARTGIYEQYFGPGTRLTVT.